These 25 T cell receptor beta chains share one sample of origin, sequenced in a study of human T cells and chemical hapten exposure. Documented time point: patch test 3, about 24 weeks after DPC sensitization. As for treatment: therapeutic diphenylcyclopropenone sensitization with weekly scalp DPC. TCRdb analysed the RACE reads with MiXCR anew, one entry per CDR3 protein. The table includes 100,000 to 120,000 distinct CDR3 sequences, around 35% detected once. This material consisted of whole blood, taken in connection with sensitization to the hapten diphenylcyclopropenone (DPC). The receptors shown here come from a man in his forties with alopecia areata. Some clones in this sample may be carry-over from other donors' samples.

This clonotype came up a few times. The CDR3 here is CASSLFSSGHQETQYF. The CDR3 region has the DNA TGCGCCAGCAGCTTATTTTCTAGCGGCCACCAAGAGACCCAGTACTTC. The chain joins TRBV5-1 to TRBJ2-5; 7 nucleotides agree with TRBD2. Germline CDR1 and CDR2: SGHRS and YFSETQ. Losses at the gene ends were 2 bases for V and 0 bases for J; bases not matched to a gene: 7. The CDR3 runs to 16 residues.

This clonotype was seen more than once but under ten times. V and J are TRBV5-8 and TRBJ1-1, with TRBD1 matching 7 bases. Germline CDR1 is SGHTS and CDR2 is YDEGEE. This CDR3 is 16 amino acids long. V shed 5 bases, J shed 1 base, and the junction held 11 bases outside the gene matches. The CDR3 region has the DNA TGTGCCAGCAGACAAGACAGGGCGAGCTGGAACACTGAAGCTTTCTTT. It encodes CASRQDRASWNTEAFF.

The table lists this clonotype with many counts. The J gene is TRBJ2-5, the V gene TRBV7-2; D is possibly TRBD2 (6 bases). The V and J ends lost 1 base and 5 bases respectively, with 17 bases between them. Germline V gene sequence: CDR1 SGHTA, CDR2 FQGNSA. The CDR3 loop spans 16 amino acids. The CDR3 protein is CASSLESPRRGETQYF. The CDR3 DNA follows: TGTGCCAGCAGCTTAGAGTCGCCTAGGAGGGGTGAGACCCAGTACTTC.

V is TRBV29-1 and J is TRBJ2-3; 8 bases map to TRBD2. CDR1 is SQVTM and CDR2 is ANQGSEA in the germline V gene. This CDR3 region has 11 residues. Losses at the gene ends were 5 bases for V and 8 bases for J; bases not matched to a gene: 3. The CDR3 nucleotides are TGCAGCGTTTACGGGGGGGCTACGCAGTATTTT. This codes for CSVYGGATQYF.

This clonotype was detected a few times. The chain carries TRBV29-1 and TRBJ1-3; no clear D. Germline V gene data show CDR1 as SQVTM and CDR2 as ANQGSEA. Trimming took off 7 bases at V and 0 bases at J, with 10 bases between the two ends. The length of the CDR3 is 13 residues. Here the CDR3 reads CSAIHYSGNTIYF. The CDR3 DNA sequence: TGCAGCGCAATACACTACTCTGGAAACACCATATATTTT.

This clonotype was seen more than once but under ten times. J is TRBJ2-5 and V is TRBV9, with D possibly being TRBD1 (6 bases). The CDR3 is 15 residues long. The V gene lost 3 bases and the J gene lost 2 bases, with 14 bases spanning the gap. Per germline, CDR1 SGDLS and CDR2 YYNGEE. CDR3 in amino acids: CASSDPLDSQETQYF. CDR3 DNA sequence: TGTGCCAGCAGCGACCCCCTGGACAGTCAAGAGACCCAGTACTTC.

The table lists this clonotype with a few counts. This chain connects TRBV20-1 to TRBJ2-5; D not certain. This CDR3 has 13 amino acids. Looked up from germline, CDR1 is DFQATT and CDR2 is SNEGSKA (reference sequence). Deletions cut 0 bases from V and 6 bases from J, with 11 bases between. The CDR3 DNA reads TGCAGTGCTAGAGATCCGGCAGTAAAGACCCAGTACTTC. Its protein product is CSARDPAVKTQYF.

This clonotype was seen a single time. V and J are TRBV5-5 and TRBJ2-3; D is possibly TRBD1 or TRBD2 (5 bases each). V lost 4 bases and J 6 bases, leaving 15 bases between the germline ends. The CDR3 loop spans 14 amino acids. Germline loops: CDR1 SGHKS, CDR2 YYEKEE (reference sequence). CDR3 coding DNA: TGTGCCAGCAGCCCCGGGACGGTGGGGGATACGCAGTATTTT. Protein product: CASSPGTVGDTQYF.

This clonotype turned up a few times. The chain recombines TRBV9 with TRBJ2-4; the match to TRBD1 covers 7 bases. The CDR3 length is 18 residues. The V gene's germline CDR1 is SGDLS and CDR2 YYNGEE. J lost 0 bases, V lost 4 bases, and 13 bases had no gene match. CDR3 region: CASSFPSTGHPAKNIQYF. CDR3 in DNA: TGTGCCAGCAGCTTTCCATCGACAGGGCACCCAGCCAAAAACATTCAGTACTTC. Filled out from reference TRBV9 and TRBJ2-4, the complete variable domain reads DSGVTQTPKHLITATGQRVTLRCSPRSGDLSVYWYQQSLDQGLQFLIQYYNGEERAKGNILERFSAQQFPDLHSELNLSSLELGDSALYFCASSFPSTGHPAKNIQYFGAGTRLSVL.

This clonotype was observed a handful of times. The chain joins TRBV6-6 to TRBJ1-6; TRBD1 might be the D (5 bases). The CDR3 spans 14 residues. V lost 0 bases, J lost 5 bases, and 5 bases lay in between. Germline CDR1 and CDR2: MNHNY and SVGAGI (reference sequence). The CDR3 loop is CASSYSGDNSPLHF. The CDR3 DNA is TGTGCCAGCAGTTACTCAGGGGATAATTCACCCCTCCACTTT.

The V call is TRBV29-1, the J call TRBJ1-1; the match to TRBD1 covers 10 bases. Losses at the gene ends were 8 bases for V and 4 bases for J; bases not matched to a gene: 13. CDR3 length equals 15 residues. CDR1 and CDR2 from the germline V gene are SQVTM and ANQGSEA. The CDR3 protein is CSPWPTGTGATEAFF. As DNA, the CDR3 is TGCAGCCCTTGGCCCACCGGGACAGGGGCCACTGAAGCTTTCTTT.

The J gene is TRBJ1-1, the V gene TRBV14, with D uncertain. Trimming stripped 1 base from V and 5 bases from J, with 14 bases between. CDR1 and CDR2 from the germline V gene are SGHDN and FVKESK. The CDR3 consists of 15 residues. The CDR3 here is CASSQVTGKRTEAFF. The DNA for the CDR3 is TGTGCCAGCAGCCAAGTGACGGGGAAGCGAACTGAAGCTTTCTTT.

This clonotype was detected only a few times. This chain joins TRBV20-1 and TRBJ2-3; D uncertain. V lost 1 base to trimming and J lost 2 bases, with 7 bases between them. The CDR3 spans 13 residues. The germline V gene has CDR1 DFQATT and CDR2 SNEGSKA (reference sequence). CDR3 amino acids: CSARGDSTDTQYF. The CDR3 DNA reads TGCAGTGCTAGAGGAGATTCCACAGATACGCAGTATTTT.

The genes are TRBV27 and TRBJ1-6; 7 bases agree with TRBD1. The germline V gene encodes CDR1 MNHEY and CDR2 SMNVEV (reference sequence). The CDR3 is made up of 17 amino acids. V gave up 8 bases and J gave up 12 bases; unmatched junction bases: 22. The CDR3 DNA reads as TGTGCCAGCGGCTCCGACGAGACAGGGCGGCCGTTTGTACCCCTCCACTTT. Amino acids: CASGSDETGRPFVPLHF.

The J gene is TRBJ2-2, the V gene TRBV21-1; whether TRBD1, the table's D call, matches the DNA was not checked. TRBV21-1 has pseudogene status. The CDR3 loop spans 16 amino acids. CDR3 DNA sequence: TGTGCCAGCTCCCCCAGAGACAGGGCTTACACCGGGGAGCTGTTTTTT. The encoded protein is CASSPRDRAYTGELFF.

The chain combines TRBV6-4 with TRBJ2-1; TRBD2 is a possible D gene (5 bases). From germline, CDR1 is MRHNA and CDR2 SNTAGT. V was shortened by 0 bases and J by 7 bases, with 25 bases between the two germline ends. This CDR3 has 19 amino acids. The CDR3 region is CASSDSPLPSRVSRNEQFF. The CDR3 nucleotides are TGTGCCAGCAGTGACTCCCCGCTGCCTAGCCGGGTCTCTCGGAATGAGCAGTTCTTC.

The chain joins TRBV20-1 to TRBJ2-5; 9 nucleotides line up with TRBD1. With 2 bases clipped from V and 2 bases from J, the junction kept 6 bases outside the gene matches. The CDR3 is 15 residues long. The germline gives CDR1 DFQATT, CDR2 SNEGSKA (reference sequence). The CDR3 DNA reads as TGCAGTGCTAGACCGCCGGACAGGGGTCAAGAGACCCAGTACTTC. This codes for CSARPPDRGQETQYF.

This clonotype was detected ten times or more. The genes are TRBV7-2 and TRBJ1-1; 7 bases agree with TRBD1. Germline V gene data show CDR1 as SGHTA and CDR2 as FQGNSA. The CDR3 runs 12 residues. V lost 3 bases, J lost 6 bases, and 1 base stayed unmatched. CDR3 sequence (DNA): TGTGCCAGCAGCTTCACAGGGGCTGAAGCTTTCTTT. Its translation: CASSFTGAEAFF.

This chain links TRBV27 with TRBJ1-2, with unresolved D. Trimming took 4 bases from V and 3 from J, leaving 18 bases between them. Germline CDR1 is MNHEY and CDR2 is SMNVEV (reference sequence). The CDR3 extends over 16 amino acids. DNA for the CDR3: TGTGCCAGCAGTTCCAACCGGGGTCCAGCAGACTATGGCTACACCTTC. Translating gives CASSSNRGPADYGYTF.

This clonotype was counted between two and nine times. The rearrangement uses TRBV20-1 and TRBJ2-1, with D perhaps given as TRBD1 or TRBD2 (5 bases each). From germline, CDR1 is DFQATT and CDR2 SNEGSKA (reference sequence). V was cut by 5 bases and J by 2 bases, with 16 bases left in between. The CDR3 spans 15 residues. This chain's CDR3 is CSAGSGQIAYNEQFF. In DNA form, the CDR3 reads TGCAGTGCTGGGAGCGGACAAATCGCCTACAATGAGCAGTTCTTC.

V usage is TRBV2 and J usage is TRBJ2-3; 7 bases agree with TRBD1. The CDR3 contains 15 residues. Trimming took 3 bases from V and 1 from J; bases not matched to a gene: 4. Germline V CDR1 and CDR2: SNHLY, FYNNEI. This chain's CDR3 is CASSDRDRGTDTQYF. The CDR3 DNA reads TGTGCCAGCAGTGATAGAGACAGGGGCACAGATACGCAGTATTTT.

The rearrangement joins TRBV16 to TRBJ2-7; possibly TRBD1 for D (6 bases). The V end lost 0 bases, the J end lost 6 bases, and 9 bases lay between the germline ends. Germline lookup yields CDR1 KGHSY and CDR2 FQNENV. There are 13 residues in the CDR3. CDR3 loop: CASSQSDSLEQYV. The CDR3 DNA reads TGTGCCAGCAGCCAATCGGACAGCCTCGAGCAGTACGTC.

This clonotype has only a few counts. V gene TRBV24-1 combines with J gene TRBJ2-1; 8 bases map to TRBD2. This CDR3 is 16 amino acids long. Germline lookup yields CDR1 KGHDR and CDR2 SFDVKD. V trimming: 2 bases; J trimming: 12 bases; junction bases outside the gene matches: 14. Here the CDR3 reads CATSDSLSGGPILQFF. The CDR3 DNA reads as TGTGCCACCAGTGATTCCCTGTCGGGAGGGCCCATCCTGCAGTTCTTC.

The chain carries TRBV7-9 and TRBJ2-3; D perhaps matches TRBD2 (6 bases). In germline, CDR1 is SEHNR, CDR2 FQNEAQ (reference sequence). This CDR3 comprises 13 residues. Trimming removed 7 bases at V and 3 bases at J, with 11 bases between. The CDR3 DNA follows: TGTGCCAGCAAATCGGGAGTTACAGATACGCAGTATTTT. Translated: CASKSGVTDTQYF.

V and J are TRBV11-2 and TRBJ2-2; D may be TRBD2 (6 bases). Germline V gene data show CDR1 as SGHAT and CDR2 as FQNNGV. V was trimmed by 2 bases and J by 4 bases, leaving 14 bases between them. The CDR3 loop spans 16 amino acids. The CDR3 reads CASSLYVAGSTGELFF. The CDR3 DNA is TGTGCCAGCAGCTTATATGTGGCGGGATCCACCGGGGAGCTGTTTTTT.